The 31 T cell receptor beta chains presented below share a single source sample, sequenced in a study of blood T cell repertoires in COVID-19. The table came from immunoSEQ multiplex PCR; TCRdb's copy has only in-frame clones and leaves some out. This table holds under 250,000 clones, around 82% found once. Material: PBMCs or T cells enriched from blood (not recorded which). These receptors all come from a woman aged 50 to 60 who had been exposed to COVID-19.

The V and J genes are TRBV7-9 and TRBJ2-3, with TRBD1 identical over 8 bases. The trim removed 4 bases at V and 2 bases at J, leaving 5 bases unmatched. Germline V lookup: CDR1 SEHNR, CDR2 FQNEAQ (reference sequence). There are 15 residues in the CDR3. CDR3 coding DNA: TGTGCCAGCAGCTCCCGGACAGGGATCACAGATACGCAGTATTTT. Its protein is CASSSRTGITDTQYF.

The chain joins TRBV6-4 to TRBJ2-1; possible D gene TRBD2, 5 bases. This CDR3 has 14 amino acids. The germline V gene has CDR1 MRHNA and CDR2 SNTAGT. V was shortened by 4 bases and J by 8 bases, with 15 bases between the two germline ends. CDR3: CASSVDGERDEQFF. CDR3 sequence (DNA): TGTGCCAGCAGTGTAGACGGGGAAAGGGATGAGCAGTTCTTC.

The chain uses TRBV2 and TRBJ1-2; no firm D call. The CDR3 extends over 14 amino acids. Trimming shortened V by 0 bases and J by 4 bases, and 9 bases separated the two germline ends. Germline assignment: CDR1 SNHLY and CDR2 FYNNEI. The CDR3 spells CASSEAGPSYGYTF. The CDR3 DNA reads as TGTGCCAGCAGTGAAGCGGGCCCCAGCTATGGCTACACCTTC.

This clone was detected only a few times. This chain uses TRBV13 with TRBJ1-1; the D is unclear. The CDR3 has 11 amino acids. Trimming stripped 2 bases from V and 10 bases from J, with 8 bases between. The germline V gene encodes CDR1 PRHDT and CDR2 FYEKMQ (reference sequence). CDR3 DNA sequence: TGTGCCAGCAGCTTATCGCGGGGAGCTTTCTTT. Protein: CASSLSRGAFF.

The chain is built from TRBV6-4 and TRBJ2-5; a possible D gene is TRBD1 (5 bases). Trimming pared 5 bases from V and 5 bases from J, leaving 12 bases between. CDR1 is MRHNA, CDR2 SNTAGT, per germline. The CDR3 totals 13 residues. The CDR3 is CASSRQTGETQYF. In DNA form, the CDR3 reads TGTGCCAGCAGTCGACAGACCGGGGAGACCCAGTACTTC.

The chain has TRBV7-2 and TRBJ1-1; the match to TRBD1 covers 9 bases. Germline values: CDR1 SGHTA, CDR2 FQGNSA. Trimming removed 1 base from V and 1 base from J; junction bases left unmatched: 4. The CDR3 runs 16 residues. The CDR3 DNA is TGTGCCAGCAGCTTAGAGGCACAGGGGGCGAACACTGAAGCTTTCTTT. Translated, it gives CASSLEAQGANTEAFF.

CDR3: CASSGPQGRDTEAFF. CDR3 coding DNA: TGTGCCAGCAGCGGCCCACAGGGGCGAGACACTGAAGCTTTCTTT. This sequence joins TRBV2 and TRBJ1-1; 7 nucleotides line up with TRBD1. The J segment lost 3 bases and the V segment lost 6 bases, leaving 10 bases of the junction unmatched. The CDR3 covers 15 residues. Germline-derived CDR1 and CDR2 are SNHLY and FYNNEI. The complete variable domain, with remaining parts taken from reference TRBV2 and TRBJ1-1, reads EPEVTQTPSHQVTQMGQEVILRCVPISNHLYFYWYRQILGQKVEFLVSFYNNEISEKSEIFDDQFSVERPDGSNFTLKIRSTKLEDSAMYFCASSGPQGRDTEAFFGQGTRLTVV.

The chain combines TRBV18 with TRBJ1-2, with TRBD1 identical over 9 bases. The germline V gene has CDR1 KGHSH and CDR2 LQKENI. This CDR3 has 15 residues. After removal of 1 base from V and 7 bases from J, the junction contained 7 bases not matched to a gene. The CDR3 bases are TGTGCCAGCTCACCACGGACAGGGGAGGATCGTGGCTACACCTTC. It translates to CASSPRTGEDRGYTF.

This rearrangement joins TRBV7-9 to TRBJ1-2, with D possibly TRBD1 on 5 matching bases. The CDR3 runs to 14 residues. Per the germline V gene, CDR1 is SEHNR and CDR2 is FQNEAQ (reference sequence). V lost 5 bases, J lost 7 bases, and 17 bases lay in between. This chain's CDR3 is CASSPSSGVGGYTF. Here the CDR3 DNA reads TGTGCCAGCAGCCCCTCGTCGGGGGTTGGTGGCTACACCTTC.

The chain recombines TRBV7-2 with TRBJ1-1; no reliable D call. This CDR3 is 14 amino acids long. Between the trimmed V and J ends, which lost 5 bases and 3 bases, there was a span of 13 bases. Germline assignment: CDR1 SGHTA and CDR2 FQGNSA. The CDR3, as DNA: TGTGCCAGCAGCCTAGACGGTGCGGACACTGAAGCTTTCTTT. Encoded protein: CASSLDGADTEAFF.

The sample holds a few counts of this clone. The chain uses TRBV7-8 and TRBJ1-2; 7 bases line up with TRBD1. The CDR3 runs to 15 residues. V dropped 5 bases and J dropped 2; count of bases not matched to a gene: 8. Germline V gene data show CDR1 as SGHVS and CDR2 as FQNEAQ. Here the CDR3 DNA reads TGTGCCAGCAGCAGAGACAGGGTTTGGAACTATGGCTACACCTTC. Translating gives CASSRDRVWNYGYTF. Full variable domain (remainder filled in from reference TRBV7-8 and TRBJ1-2): GAGVSQSPRYKVAKRGQDVALRCDPISGHVSLFWYQQALGQGPEFLTYFQNEAQLDKSGLPSDRFFAERPEGSVSTLKIQRTQQEDSAVYLCASSRDRVWNYGYTFGSGTRLTVV.

This chain uses TRBV7-2 with TRBJ1-3, with 12 bases aligning to TRBD1. The V segment lost 5 bases and the J segment 16 bases; nucleotides outside the gene matches: 12. The germline CDR1 and CDR2 sequences are SGHTA and FQGNSA. This CDR3 comprises 14 residues. CDR3 region: CASSPGTGGEFLYF. The CDR3 region has the DNA TGTGCCAGCAGCCCCGGGACAGGGGGCGAATTTTTGTATTTT.

This chain links TRBV11-2 with TRBJ2-7; D uncertain. The germline gives CDR1 SGHAT, CDR2 FQNNGV. This CDR3 comprises 14 residues. With 9 bases removed from V and 6 bases from J, the gap between germline ends came to 21 bases. The CDR3 region is CARSPRPGLREQYF. The CDR3 DNA reads TGTGCCAGGTCCCCACGGCCTGGGCTCCGCGAGCAGTACTTC.

This clone showed up just once. V gene TRBV5-1 combines with J gene TRBJ2-7; 7 bases agree with TRBD2. The CDR3 runs to 14 residues. Germline loops: CDR1 SGHRS, CDR2 YFSETQ. Unmatched junction bases numbered 7, after V lost 2 bases and J lost 5 bases. The CDR3 DNA reads as TGCGCCAGCAGCTTATACGGGGGGTCGGACGAGCAGTACTTC. Amino acid sequence: CASSLYGGSDEQYF.

The chain employs TRBV10-3 and TRBJ2-5; 7 nucleotides agree with TRBD2. V was clipped by 8 bases and J by 10 bases; unmatched bases: 7. CDR1 and CDR2 from the germline V gene are ENHRY and SYGVKD. The length of the CDR3 is 11 residues. The CDR3 coding sequence is TGTGCCATCTCGGGGGGTAGGGACCAGTACTTC. It codes for CAISGGRDQYF.

CDR3 DNA: TGTGCCAGCAGCGTAGCGGGGGACGCAGAGACCCAGTACTTC. It is translated as CASSVAGDAETQYF. J is TRBJ2-5 and V is TRBV5-6, with 9 nucleotides matching TRBD2. Per germline, CDR1 SGHDT and CDR2 YYEEEE. The CDR3 is 14 amino acids. Trimming took 4 bases from V and 4 from J; bases not matched to a gene: 5.

The chain has TRBV13 and TRBJ1-2; maybe TRBD1 (6 bases). CDR1 and CDR2 (germline): PRHDT, FYEKMQ (reference sequence). CDR3 length equals 14 residues. V gave up 3 bases and J gave up 4 bases, with 12 bases separating them. The CDR3 sequence is CASSLEQGSYGYTF. DNA of the CDR3: TGTGCCAGCAGCTTGGAACAGGGTAGCTATGGCTACACCTTC.

The chain employs TRBV13 and TRBJ2-2; perhaps TRBD2 as D (7 bases). This CDR3 comprises 14 residues. CDR1 PRHDT and CDR2 FYEKMQ come from the germline V gene (reference sequence). Trimming removed 3 bases from V and 6 bases from J, with 11 bases in between. CDR3: CASSFRGAAGELFF. The CDR3, as DNA: TGTGCCAGCAGCTTCCGGGGGGCCGCCGGGGAGCTGTTTTTT.

The chain combines TRBV29-1 with TRBJ1-3; D not resolved. Looked up from germline, CDR1 is SQVTM and CDR2 is ANQGSEA. The CDR3 is made up of 12 amino acids. CDR3 nucleotides: TGCGCCTTGACTCTCTCTGGAAACACCATATATTTT. Encoded protein: CALTLSGNTIYF.

V gene TRBV19 combines with J gene TRBJ2-2; 8 nucleotides match TRBD1. Germline loops: CDR1 LNHDA, CDR2 SQIVND (reference sequence). The CDR3 covers 14 residues. The V segment lost 6 bases and the J segment 6 bases; nucleotides outside the gene matches: 6. CDR3 in DNA: TGTGCCAGTAGGACCCGGGACAGGTCCGGGGAGCTGTTTTTT. Encoded protein: CASRTRDRSGELFF.

The chain recombines TRBV27 with TRBJ2-5; TRBD2 aligns across 7 bases. The V gene's germline CDR1 is MNHEY and CDR2 SMNVEV (reference sequence). The CDR3 runs 16 residues. Germline trimming cut 7 bases from V and 4 bases from J; bases unmatched to any gene: 15. The CDR3 loop is CASTTYLGTNPETQYF. For the CDR3, the DNA is TGTGCCAGCACCACGTATCTTGGGACTAACCCAGAGACCCAGTACTTC.

The V and J genes are TRBV6-2 or TRBV6-3 and TRBJ1-5; 8 bases fit TRBD1. Germline V gene sequence: CDR1 MNHEY, CDR2 SVGEGT. The J segment lost 2 bases and the V segment lost 2 bases, leaving 2 bases of the junction unmatched. This CDR3 is 15 amino acids long. CDR3 protein: CASSYQGAGNQPQHF. The CDR3 DNA is TGTGCCAGCAGTTACCAGGGGGCCGGCAATCAGCCCCAGCATTTT.

The chain joins TRBV19 to TRBJ2-1; 15 positions match TRBD2. The junction had 9 bases not matched to a gene; V was cut back by 8 bases and J by 4 bases. CDR3 length: 17 amino acids. Per germline, CDR1 LNHDA and CDR2 SQIVND (reference sequence). This CDR3 is CASSLRGTSGGYNEQFF. DNA for the CDR3: TGTGCCAGTTCTCTCAGAGGGACTAGCGGGGGGTACAATGAGCAGTTCTTC. Together with reference TRBV19 and TRBJ2-1, the CDR3 gives the full variable domain: DGGITQSPKYLFRKEGQNVTLSCEQNLNHDAMYWYRQDPGQGLRLIYYSQIVNDFQKGDIAEGYSVSREKKESFPLTVTSAQKNPTAFYLCASSLRGTSGGYNEQFFGPGTRLTVL.

This chain connects TRBV12-2 to TRBJ1-5. TRBV12-2 is a documented pseudogene. This CDR3 has 14 amino acids. As DNA, the CDR3 is TGTGCAAGTCGCTTAGGGGGGGGGAAGCAGCCCCAGCATTTT. Encoded protein: CASRLGGGKQPQHF.

V usage is TRBV7-2 and J usage is TRBJ2-1; D not resolved. Per germline, CDR1 SGHTA and CDR2 FQGNSA. V was shortened by 5 bases and J by 9 bases, with 17 bases between the two germline ends. This CDR3 is built from 14 residues. Written as DNA, the CDR3 is TGTGCCAGCAGCCCTCTTGCTTTGACAAGTGAGCAGTTCTTC. Translation gives CASSPLALTSEQFF.

CDR3 region: CASSPTVSYEQYF. CDR3 nucleotide sequence: TGTGCCAGCTCACCCACAGTCTCCTACGAGCAGTACTTC. The chain is built from TRBV18 and TRBJ2-7; D not resolved. V lost 3 bases to trimming and J lost 0 bases, with 6 bases between them. The CDR3 length is 13 residues. CDR1 KGHSH and CDR2 LQKENI come from the germline V gene. Combining the CDR3 with reference TRBV18 and TRBJ2-7 gives the whole variable domain NAGVMQNPRHLVRRRGQEARLRCSPMKGHSHVYWYRQLPEEGLKFMVYLQKENIIDESGMPKERFSAEFPKEGPSILRIQQVVRGDSAAYFCASSPTVSYEQYFGPGTRLTVT.

The genes are TRBV6-2 or TRBV6-3 and TRBJ1-5; 7 bases match TRBD1. CDR1 and CDR2 (germline): MNHEY, SVGEGT. CDR3 size: 18 residues. Trimming at V came to 0 bases and at J to 0 bases, leaving 8 bases not matched to a gene. CDR3 amino acids: CASSYSTPTGSSNQPQHF. CDR3 sequence (DNA): TGTGCCAGCAGTTACTCTACCCCGACAGGGTCTAGCAATCAGCCCCAGCATTTT.

V is TRBV5-1 and J is TRBJ1-5; weak D call: TRBD1 (5 bases). CDR3 length: 15 residues. Germline assignment: CDR1 SGHRS and CDR2 YFSETQ. Trimming pared 4 bases from V and 0 bases from J, leaving 11 bases between. CDR3 nucleotides: TGCGCCAGCAGCCCCGGACACGATAGCAATCAGCCCCAGCATTTT. It codes for CASSPGHDSNQPQHF.

The rearrangement joins TRBV4-3 to TRBJ2-3, with TRBD2 identical over 10 bases. V trimming: 1 base; J trimming: 5 bases; junction bases outside the gene matches: 3. Germline CDR1 is LGHNA and CDR2 is YSLEER. The CDR3 totals 15 residues. The CDR3 DNA sequence: TGCGCCAGCAGCCAAGGGGAGCGGGGGGGAGATACGCAGTATTTT. Protein: CASSQGERGGDTQYF.

The chain uses TRBV5-5 and TRBJ2-4; 9 positions match TRBD1. Per germline, CDR1 SGHKS and CDR2 YYEKEE (reference sequence). This CDR3 contains 15 residues. The ends lost 4 bases at V and 5 bases at J; junction bases unmatched: 7. Here the CDR3 DNA reads TGTGCCAGCAGCGCCGGGACAGGGTTCGAAAACATTCAGTACTTC. It yields the protein CASSAGTGFENIQYF.

The chain combines TRBV6-6 with TRBJ2-2; TRBD1 might be the D (5 bases). The CDR3 length is 11 residues. V lost 11 bases to trimming and J lost 7 bases, with 11 bases between them. Germline V gene sequence: CDR1 MNHNY, CDR2 SVGAGI (reference sequence). CDR3 region: CAGAHGGELFF. CDR3 bases: TGTGCCGGGGCGCATGGCGGGGAGCTGTTTTTT.